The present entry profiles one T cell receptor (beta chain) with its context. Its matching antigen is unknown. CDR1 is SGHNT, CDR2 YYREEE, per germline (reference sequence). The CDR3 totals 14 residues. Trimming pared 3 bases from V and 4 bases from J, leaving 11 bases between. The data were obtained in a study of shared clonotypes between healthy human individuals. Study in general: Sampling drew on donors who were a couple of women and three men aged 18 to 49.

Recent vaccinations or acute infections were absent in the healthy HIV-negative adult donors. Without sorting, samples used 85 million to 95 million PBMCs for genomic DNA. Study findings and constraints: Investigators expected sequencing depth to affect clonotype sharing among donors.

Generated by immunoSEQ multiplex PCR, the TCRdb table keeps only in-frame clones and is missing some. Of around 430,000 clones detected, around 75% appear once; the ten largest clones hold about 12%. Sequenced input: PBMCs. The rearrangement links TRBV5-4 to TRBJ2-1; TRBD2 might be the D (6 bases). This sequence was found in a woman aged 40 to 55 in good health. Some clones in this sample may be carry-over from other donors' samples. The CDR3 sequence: CASSSGLLYNEQFF. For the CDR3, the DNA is TGTGCCAGCAGCTCGGGACTGCTTTACAATGAGCAGTTCTTC.